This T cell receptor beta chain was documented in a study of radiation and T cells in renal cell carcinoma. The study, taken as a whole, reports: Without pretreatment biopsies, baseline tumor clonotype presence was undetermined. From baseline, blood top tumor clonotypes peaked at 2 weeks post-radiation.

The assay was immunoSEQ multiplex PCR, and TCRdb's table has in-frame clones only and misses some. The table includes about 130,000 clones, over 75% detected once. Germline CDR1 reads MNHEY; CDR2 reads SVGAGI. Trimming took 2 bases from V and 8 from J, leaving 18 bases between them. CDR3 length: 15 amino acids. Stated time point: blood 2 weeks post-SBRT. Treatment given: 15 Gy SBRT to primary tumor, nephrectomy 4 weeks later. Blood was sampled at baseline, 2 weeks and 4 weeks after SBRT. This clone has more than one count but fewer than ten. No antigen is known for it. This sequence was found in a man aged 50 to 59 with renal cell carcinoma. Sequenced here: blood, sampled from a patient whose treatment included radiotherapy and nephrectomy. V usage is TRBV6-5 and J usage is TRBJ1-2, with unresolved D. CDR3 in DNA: TGTGCCAGCAGTTACGGTAGCAGGTCATCGGGCGGCTACACCTTC. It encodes CASSYGSRSSGGYTF.